Listed below are T cell receptor beta chains from one sample, sequenced in a study of tumor and adjacent non-tumor tissue in lung cancer. One entry per CDR3 protein, called by TCRdb with MiXCR from the multiplex PCR reads. The sample holds around 74,000 distinct CDR3 sequences, around 70% seen once. Sequencing input: distant non-tumor lung tissue. The receptor set was obtained from a woman between 50 and 59 years old with non-small cell lung cancer. Both conserved end residues are part of each CDR3. The order of the fields is CDR3 DNA, CDR3 protein, J gene, clone size, V gene, CDR3 length, D gene. D genes are given only for firm matches. Some rows mark clone size as missing; the rest say once, few, many or name a class of expanded clone.

CDR3 DNA: TGTACCAGCAGCCAAGACCAGTACCGATTGAACACTGAAGCTTTCTTT; CDR3 protein: CTSSQDQYRLNTEAFF; J gene: TRBJ1-1; clone size: .; V gene: TRBV4-1; CDR3 length: 16; D gene: .
CDR3 DNA: TGTGCCAGAAGCTTCAGGGTGCGTGGGCATAGTGATGAGCAGTTCTTC; CDR3 protein: CARSFRVRGHSDEQFF; J gene: TRBJ2-1; clone size: .; V gene: TRBV11-2; CDR3 length: 16; D gene: .
CDR3 DNA: TGTGCCAGCAGTCGCAATAGGGGACCTTTATCAGGGTCCCAGTACTTC; CDR3 protein: CASSRNRGPLSGSQYF; J gene: TRBJ2-5; clone size: .; V gene: TRBV12-3/TRBV12-4; CDR3 length: 16; D gene: .
CDR3 DNA: TGTGCCAGCAGTTTAGTGAATAACACTGAAGCTTTCTTT; CDR3 protein: CASSLVNNTEAFF; J gene: TRBJ1-1; clone size: .; V gene: TRBV11-2; CDR3 length: 13; D gene: .
CDR3 DNA: TGCAGTGCTAGAGCCCCCACAGCGTATAGCTCCTACAATGAGCAGTTCTTC; CDR3 protein: CSARAPTAYSSYNEQFF; J gene: TRBJ2-1; clone size: many; V gene: TRBV20-1; CDR3 length: 17; D gene: .
CDR3 DNA: TGCGCCAGCAGCTTCTCCAGCAGCAACAATGAGCAGTTCTTC; CDR3 protein: CASSFSSSNNEQFF; J gene: TRBJ2-1; clone size: .; V gene: TRBV7-9; CDR3 length: 14; D gene: .
CDR3 DNA: TGTGCCAGCAGCTGGGGGACACCCGGGGAGTTGCTTTTT; CDR3 protein: CASSWGTPGELLF; J gene: TRBJ2-2; clone size: .; V gene: TRBV11-2; CDR3 length: 13; D gene: .
CDR3 DNA: TGTGCCAGCAGCGACAACAGGAAATACAGCCCCGAGCAGTACTTC; CDR3 protein: CASSDNRKYSPEQYF; J gene: TRBJ2-7; clone size: .; V gene: TRBV28; CDR3 length: 15; D gene: .
CDR3 DNA: TGTGTCAGCAGTGACCGGGACAGTTTTACTAATTCACCCCTCCACTTT; CDR3 protein: CVSSDRDSFTNSPLHF; J gene: TRBJ1-6; clone size: .; V gene: TRBV6-1; CDR3 length: 16; D gene: TRBD1
CDR3 DNA: TGTGCAAGGAGTTTAACAGCGGGACTACACCGAAATGGGTACGGGCAGTACTTC; CDR3 protein: CARSLTAGLHRNGYGQYF; J gene: TRBJ2-7; clone size: once; V gene: TRBV12-3/TRBV12-4; CDR3 length: 18; D gene: TRBD2
CDR3 DNA: TGTGCCAGCAGCACTGGCATCGGGTCGTACAATGAGCAGTTCTTC; CDR3 protein: CASSTGIGSYNEQFF; J gene: TRBJ2-1; clone size: many; V gene: TRBV5-4; CDR3 length: 15; D gene: .
CDR3 DNA: TGTGCCAGCAGTTTAAACCACGGGGGAAAGCCCCAGCATTTT; CDR3 protein: CASSLNHGGKPQHF; J gene: TRBJ1-5; clone size: .; V gene: TRBV6-5; CDR3 length: 14; D gene: .
CDR3 DNA: TGCAGTGCCCCACCCGCGGGGGTTTGGCAAGAGACCCAGTACTTC; CDR3 protein: CSAPPAGVWQETQYF; J gene: TRBJ2-5; clone size: many; V gene: TRBV20-1; CDR3 length: 15; D gene: TRBD2
CDR3 DNA: TGTGCCAGCAGTTTATCGATAGGACAGGGAATCGTAAGCTCCCACGAGCAGTACTTC; CDR3 protein: CASSLSIGQGIVSSHEQYF; J gene: TRBJ2-7; clone size: once; V gene: TRBV28; CDR3 length: 19; D gene: TRBD1
CDR3 DNA: TGTGTCAGCAGGCCTGGGGGTGGGGGCGGTTATGGCTACACCTTC; CDR3 protein: CVSRPGGGGGYGYTF; J gene: TRBJ1-2; clone size: .; V gene: TRBV12-3/TRBV12-4; CDR3 length: 15; D gene: .
CDR3 DNA: TGTACCAGCAGCTTGGCAGGGGGCGGCGAGCAGTACTTC; CDR3 protein: CTSSLAGGGEQYF; J gene: TRBJ2-7; clone size: few; V gene: TRBV5-4; CDR3 length: 13; D gene: TRBD1
CDR3 DNA: TGTGCCAGCAGCACAGCAGTGGGGCACGGGACTGAAGCTTTCTTT; CDR3 protein: CASSTAVGHGTEAFF; J gene: TRBJ1-1; clone size: few; V gene: TRBV7-9; CDR3 length: 15; D gene: .
CDR3 DNA: TGTACCAGCAGTCCGAGGGGGCAGGAACAAGAGACCCAGTACTTC; CDR3 protein: CTSSPRGQEQETQYF; J gene: TRBJ2-5; clone size: once; V gene: TRBV28; CDR3 length: 15; D gene: TRBD1
CDR3 DNA: TGTGCCAGCAGTGGACAGGGAAAGTATGGCTACACCTTC; CDR3 protein: CASSGQGKYGYTF; J gene: TRBJ1-2; clone size: few; V gene: TRBV28; CDR3 length: 13; D gene: TRBD1
CDR3 DNA: TGTGCCAGTAGATTAGATGTGACAGCTACGCAGCATTTT; CDR3 protein: CASRLDVTATQHF; J gene: TRBJ1-5; clone size: .; V gene: TRBV11-2; CDR3 length: 13; D gene: .
CDR3 DNA: TGTGCCAGCAATACCGCCAGGAGAACGAACACCGGGGAGCTGTTTTTT; CDR3 protein: CASNTARRTNTGELFF; J gene: TRBJ2-2; clone size: once; V gene: TRBV12-3/TRBV12-4; CDR3 length: 16; D gene: .
CDR3 DNA: TGTGTCAGCAGCTTAATAGATGGACCTCAGTACTTC; CDR3 protein: CVSSLIDGPQYF; J gene: TRBJ2-5; clone size: .; V gene: TRBV11-2; CDR3 length: 12; D gene: .
CDR3 DNA: TGTGCCAGTAGTATTAAAGGCTACGAGCAGTACTTC; CDR3 protein: CASSIKGYEQYF; J gene: TRBJ2-7; clone size: once; V gene: TRBV19; CDR3 length: 12; D gene: .
CDR3 DNA: TGCAGTGCTAGACAGGGAAACCAGCCCCAGCATTTT; CDR3 protein: CSARQGNQPQHF; J gene: TRBJ1-5; clone size: many; V gene: TRBV20-1; CDR3 length: 12; D gene: .
CDR3 DNA: TGTGGTGTCGGAAAGAAGCTCGGCTACACCTTC; CDR3 protein: CGVGKKLGYTF; J gene: TRBJ1-2; clone size: .; V gene: TRBV28; CDR3 length: 11; D gene: .
CDR3 DNA: TGTGTCAGGATTGGTGACAGGGGCGGGTACACTGAAGCTTTCTTT; CDR3 protein: CVRIGDRGGYTEAFF; J gene: TRBJ1-1; clone size: .; V gene: TRBV6-2/TRBV6-3; CDR3 length: 15; D gene: TRBD1
CDR3 DNA: TGCAGTGCAAAAGGGGGGCGTTCGGAAACTGGAGCTTTCTTT; CDR3 protein: CSAKGGRSETGAFF; J gene: TRBJ1-1; clone size: .; V gene: TRBV20-1; CDR3 length: 14; D gene: .
CDR3 DNA: TGTGCCAGGTGCCTAGATCTATGGGGATCTCTGTTTTTT; CDR3 protein: CARCLDLWGSLFF; J gene: TRBJ1-4; clone size: .; V gene: TRBV11-2; CDR3 length: 13; D gene: .
CDR3 DNA: TGCAGTGCTAGTAGTTGGAGCCCAGAAGGCACAGATACGCAGTATTTT; CDR3 protein: CSASSWSPEGTDTQYF; J gene: TRBJ2-3; clone size: few; V gene: TRBV20-1; CDR3 length: 16; D gene: .
CDR3 DNA: TGCAGCGTTGAAGAGGGGATGAACACTGAAGCTTTCTTT; CDR3 protein: CSVEEGMNTEAFF; J gene: TRBJ1-1; clone size: many; V gene: TRBV29-1; CDR3 length: 13; D gene: .
CDR3 DNA: TGTGCCATAGGGCGGGGACAGCATACCAATGAGCAGTTCTTC; CDR3 protein: CAIGRGQHTNEQFF; J gene: TRBJ2-1; clone size: many; V gene: TRBV10-3; CDR3 length: 14; D gene: .
CDR3 DNA: TGTGCCAGCAGTCGGGACAGAGAAACGTACAATAAGCAGTTCTTC; CDR3 protein: CASSRDRETYNKQFF; J gene: TRBJ2-1; clone size: .; V gene: TRBV12-3/TRBV12-4; CDR3 length: 15; D gene: TRBD1
CDR3 DNA: TGCAGTGTTAGACCCCTAGTGAACTACGAGCAGTACTTC; CDR3 protein: CSVRPLVNYEQYF; J gene: TRBJ2-7; clone size: .; V gene: TRBV20-1; CDR3 length: 13; D gene: .
CDR3 DNA: TGCAGCGCCGAGTCGCTAGCGGGATGGCCATACAATGAGCAGTTCTTC; CDR3 protein: CSAESLAGWPYNEQFF; J gene: TRBJ2-1; clone size: .; V gene: TRBV29-1; CDR3 length: 16; D gene: TRBD2
CDR3 DNA: TGTGCCAGCAGTCGAACCGGGACATTCCAAGAGACCCACTACTTC; CDR3 protein: CASSRTGTFQETHYF; J gene: TRBJ2-5; clone size: few; V gene: TRBV11-1; CDR3 length: 15; D gene: .
CDR3 DNA: TGTGCCAGCAGCTCGTTATTTTCCTACGTGCAGTACTTC; CDR3 protein: CASSSLFSYVQYF; J gene: TRBJ2-7; clone size: .; V gene: TRBV6-2/TRBV6-3; CDR3 length: 13; D gene: .
CDR3 DNA: TGCAGTGCTAGTAGGGGACAGAGGAACACTGAAGCTTTCTTT; CDR3 protein: CSASRGQRNTEAFF; J gene: TRBJ1-1; clone size: many; V gene: TRBV20-1; CDR3 length: 14; D gene: TRBD1
CDR3 DNA: TGTGCCAGCAGTTTAGGGGACAGTAATTCACCCCTCCACTTT; CDR3 protein: CASSLGDSNSPLHF; J gene: TRBJ1-6; clone size: many; V gene: TRBV6-6; CDR3 length: 14; D gene: TRBD1
CDR3 DNA: TGTGCCAGCAGTTACTCGCCTCAGGGTGTCCTACTTTATAGCTACACCTTC; CDR3 protein: CASSYSPQGVLLYSYTF; J gene: TRBJ1-2; clone size: .; V gene: TRBV6-5; CDR3 length: 17; D gene: .
CDR3 DNA: TGCGCCAGCAGCCAAGGCTTTCTCGGCGGCACTGAAGCTTTCTTT; CDR3 protein: CASSQGFLGGTEAFF; J gene: TRBJ1-1; clone size: many; V gene: TRBV4-3; CDR3 length: 15; D gene: .